These 9 T cell receptor beta chains were sequenced from one sample in a study of control samples from healthy donors and cancer patients (TCRdb year 2020). Library preparation used the immunoSEQ multiplex PCR assay. The clones in this table, taken by TCRdb from immuneACCESS, are in-frame only. Not every clone is retained; where verified, under half of the shortfall comes from an unresolved V gene, and the cause of the rest is unknown. This sample comprises roughly 140,000 clones, approximately 91% of them detected only once. The ten largest make up 4.9% of the sample. The sample consisted of blood. These receptors were collected from a man aged 25-45 years in good health.

This clone showed up just a few times. The sample carries other DNA sequences with the same CDR3. The chain couples TRBV18 to TRBJ1-1, with a tentative D call TRBD1 (6 bases). The CDR3 loop spans 14 amino acids. V lost 2 bases, J lost 1 base, and 8 bases lay in between. CDR1 and CDR2 (germline): KGHSH, LQKENI. CDR3 loop: CASSPGQKNTEAFF. The CDR3 nucleotides read TGTGCCAGCTCACCAGGACAGAAGAACACTGAAGCTTTCTTT.

The chain has TRBV12-3 or TRBV12-4 and TRBJ1-1, with TRBD1 matching over 7 bases. V shed 7 bases and J 6 bases; nucleotides not matched to a gene: 8. The CDR3 sequence is 13 residues long. In nucleotides, the CDR3 is TGTGCCAGCAACGCACAGGGGATCGCTGAAGCTTTCTTT. Translating it yields CASNAQGIAEAFF.

V usage is TRBV6-5 and J usage is TRBJ1-2, with 9 bases fitting TRBD1. The CDR3 consists of 16 residues. The V segment lost 0 bases and the J segment 2 bases; nucleotides outside the gene matches: 4. Germline V gives CDR1 MNHEY, CDR2 SVGAGI. The DNA for the CDR3 is TGTGCCAGCAGTTACTCGAGGGGACAGGGCAACTATGGCTACACCTTC. Translating gives CASSYSRGQGNYGYTF.

This chain uses TRBV16 with TRBJ2-7, with D maybe TRBD1 (5 bases). Trimming shortened V by 7 bases and J by 3 bases, and 7 bases separated the two germline ends. The germline V gene encodes CDR1 KGHSY and CDR2 FQNENV. The CDR3 runs to 11 residues. CDR3 residues: CASTQGYEQYF. Written as DNA, the CDR3 is TGTGCCAGCACCCAGGGCTACGAGCAGTACTTC.

The rearrangement uses TRBV7-2 and TRBJ2-5, with 10 nucleotides matching TRBD2. V trimming: 5 bases; J trimming: 6 bases; junction bases outside the gene matches: 12. This CDR3 has 16 residues. Germline values: CDR1 SGHTA, CDR2 FQGNSA. For the CDR3, the DNA is TGTGCCAGCAGCATAACCGGGACTAGCGTCCGCAAGACCCAGTACTTC. Its translation: CASSITGTSVRKTQYF.

This sequence joins TRBV6-5 and TRBJ2-1, with a weak D call TRBD2 (8 bases). V was pared by 6 bases and J by 2 bases, with 14 bases between. Germline-derived CDR1 and CDR2 are MNHEY and SVGAGI. The CDR3 has 15 amino acids. CDR3 bases: TGTGCCAGCAGGCCGGGAGGGGGCCCCTACAATGAGCAGTTCTTC. Protein product: CASRPGGGPYNEQFF.

This chain connects TRBV19 to TRBJ1-2; the D is unclear. Germline values: CDR1 LNHDA, CDR2 SQIVND (reference sequence). The CDR3 extends over 12 amino acids. V was shortened by 3 bases and J by 8 bases, with 10 bases between the two germline ends. The CDR3 DNA reads TGTGCCAGTAGTATTAGGAACGGAGGCTACACCTTC. Protein: CASSIRNGGYTF.

This clone has only one observation. The V call is TRBV14, the J call TRBJ2-7, with D possibly TRBD2 on 5 matching bases. This CDR3 is 14 amino acids long. The germline CDR1 and CDR2 sequences are SGHDN and FVKESK. The germline V and J ends were trimmed by 1 base and 7 bases, with 14 bases remaining between them. CDR3 protein: CASSQVLPSGEQYF. As DNA, the CDR3 is TGTGCCAGCAGCCAAGTTCTGCCCTCGGGGGAGCAGTACTTC.

V usage is TRBV18 and J usage is TRBJ1-6; 10 bases line up with TRBD1. J lost 5 bases, V lost 3 bases, and 7 bases had no gene match. The germline gives CDR1 KGHSH, CDR2 LQKENI. CDR3 length: 17 amino acids. CDR3 DNA: TGTGCCAGCTCACCCCCCAGGACAGGGGGGAATAATTCACCCCTCCACTTT. Translated, it gives CASSPPRTGGNNSPLHF.